Detailed here is one T cell receptor beta chain. Its antigen remains unknown. This sample was included in a study of OX40 agonist ivuxolimab in advanced cancers. Study background: Hepatocellular carcinoma, melanoma, renal cell or head and neck cancer affected the dose-escalation patients.

The table came from immunoSEQ multiplex PCR; TCRdb's copy has only in-frame clones and leaves some out. The repertoire holds approximately 80,000 clones, with 89% as singletons. Study conclusions and caveats: Some nonresponders also had low normalized T-cell clonal expansion. Compared with CD4+, CD8+ T cells on average had more expanded clones.

V was clipped by 8 bases and J by 0 bases; unmatched bases: 6. CDR1 and CDR2 (germline): KGHSH, LQKENI. The CDR3 length is 14 residues. The sequenced sample was CD4+ or CD8+ T cells sorted from blood, obtained in a trial of the OX40 agonist ivuxolimab. The rearrangement joins TRBV18 to TRBJ2-7, with 8 bases that match TRBD1. The receptor comes from an adult with an advanced solid tumor such as melanoma, head and neck, liver or kidney cancer. The CDR3 spells CASGRGQASYEQYF. The CDR3 nucleotides read TGTGCCAGCGGACGGGGACAGGCCTCCTACGAGCAGTACTTC.